The T cell receptor beta chain under discussion was sequenced for a study of long-term antiretroviral therapy in people with HIV (dated by TCRdb to between 2022 and 2023). With respect to the entire study: The earliest samples were collected approximately a decade before the 2015 WHO recommendation for immediate ART, a period when ART was typically delayed until CD4 counts fell. No cross-contamination during QIAcube processing was seen in test extractions of a monoclonal T-cell line run alongside roughly 35 polyclonal samples. Whether ART initiation and durable HIV suppression were associated with changes in peripheral blood TRB repertoire composition and diversity was tested in a retrospective serial study. Of the roughly 30 participants with HIV, roughly twelve were female. From a few dozen adults with confirmed HIV infection, the cohort provided 150 to 200 cryopreserved PBMC samples, gathered serially across a mean of around 6 years (range 1-12).

Participants were included only if at least one PBMC sample before ART initiation and at least two post-ART samples were available. All participants with HIV were treated in the United States of America. Before DNA extraction, cryopreserved samples of about 0.9-10 million PBMC were thawed and then washed. At the time of the earliest PBMC sample, participants with HIV were aged between roughly 20 and 54 years. Per participant, PBMC samples came from 1-4 timepoints prior to ART initiation and 2-8 timepoints following ART initiation, for a median of 7 samples. Serial HIV viral load, CD4+ T-cell count, ART history and demographic data were obtained for every participant. Using a Qiagen kit on a QIAcube, genomic DNA was extracted from unsorted PBMC, with samples processed in batches of 12. In its sample, this clone was seen a few times. No cognate antigen has been identified for it. No much larger clone is present one base from it, and per-base qualities are unavailable.

Beyond this particular receptor, the publication reports: No data were available on ART adherence, viral resistance or therapy changes, limiting inferences about post-ART repertoire changes. Because PBMC availability was limited, only the TCR beta chain was sequenced, with no alpha chain pairing. CDR3 length ranges in HIV repertoires were narrower than in controls, and network structure suggested an antigen-experienced repertoire with only a slight naive shift after ART. ART initiation was associated with a significant increase in TRB diversity, but diversity stayed significantly below transplant donor controls even after long-term ART. Unsorted PBMC were profiled instead of sorted CD4+ and CD8+ T cells because pre-ART samples had limited cell numbers. Samples dated from about 2003 to 2018, and the ART regimens used may be less effective than current ones. Expanded TRB clones identified before ART initiation dominated the repertoire at all time points, although this dominance fluctuated and declined in many PLHIV after ART.

Sequencing of the TRB variable region was done with the immunoSEQ hsTCRB v3.0 assay at survey level resolution. A depth of 40,000-50,000 T-cell genomes per sample was targeted for TRB sequencing. TRB libraries were pooled and sequenced on an Illumina MiSeq using a v3 150-cycle kit. The authors' pipeline ran thus. Analysis of repertoires was carried out in R inside a reproducible Nextflow workflow spanning QC, data transformation and analysis. LymphoSeq2, an R package for exploring AIRR-Seq data, was used to implement the custom analyses. A few samples that produced fewer than 5000 total TRB sequences were removed, so fewer than 200 HIV repertoires were analyzed. Of the 188 retained HIV repertoires, about 61 were collected before and under 150 after ART initiation. Repertoires were downsampled to 5000 TRB nucleotide sequences, with summary statistics averaged over 100 downsampling iterations. TRB sequences were retained for analysis only if CDR3 regions of at least seven amino acids were present. A Shannon entropy-derived clonality score and the Gini coefficient were used to measure diversity. Repertoire networks linked the top 5000 CDR3 amino acid sequences whenever two sequences differed by an edit distance of one. GLIPH2 predicted antigen specificity groups and MHC restriction for TRB CDR3 amino acid sequences. To flag known associations with CMV, EBV, HIV or tissue antigens, CDR3 amino acid sequences were compared against VDJdb and McPAS-TCR. Pre-ART, post-ART and control groups were compared with Wilcoxon signed-rank tests and Holm-Bonferroni correction. The clones in this table, taken by TCRdb from immuneACCESS, are in-frame only. Not every clone is retained; where verified, under half of the shortfall comes from an unresolved V gene, and the cause of the rest is unknown. D and trimming were read from the DNA, whereas the V and J calls and clone size are those reported in that table. The sample contains approximately 13,000 clones, 75% to 85% of them found a single time. In total, the top ten clones hold about 7% of the sample.

V and J are trimmed by 7 bases and 2 bases, and the gene matches miss 5 bases of the junction. The CDR3 starts with the cysteine, ends with the phenylalanine, and has 13 residues. Only CDR3 DNA is held: 39 bases, read in frame from base 1. For CDR1 and CDR2, the germline V gene lists MDHEN and SYDVKM. The chain joins TRBV28 to TRBJ2-7, with 7 central nucleotides matching TRBD2. Sequenced here: unsorted PBMCs, sampled 0.4 years after starting antiretroviral therapy. This receptor was identified in a man younger than 45 with HIV. The bases read TGTGCCAGCAATTGGGGGGGGACCTACGAGCAGTACTTC. It codes for CASNWGGTYEQYF.